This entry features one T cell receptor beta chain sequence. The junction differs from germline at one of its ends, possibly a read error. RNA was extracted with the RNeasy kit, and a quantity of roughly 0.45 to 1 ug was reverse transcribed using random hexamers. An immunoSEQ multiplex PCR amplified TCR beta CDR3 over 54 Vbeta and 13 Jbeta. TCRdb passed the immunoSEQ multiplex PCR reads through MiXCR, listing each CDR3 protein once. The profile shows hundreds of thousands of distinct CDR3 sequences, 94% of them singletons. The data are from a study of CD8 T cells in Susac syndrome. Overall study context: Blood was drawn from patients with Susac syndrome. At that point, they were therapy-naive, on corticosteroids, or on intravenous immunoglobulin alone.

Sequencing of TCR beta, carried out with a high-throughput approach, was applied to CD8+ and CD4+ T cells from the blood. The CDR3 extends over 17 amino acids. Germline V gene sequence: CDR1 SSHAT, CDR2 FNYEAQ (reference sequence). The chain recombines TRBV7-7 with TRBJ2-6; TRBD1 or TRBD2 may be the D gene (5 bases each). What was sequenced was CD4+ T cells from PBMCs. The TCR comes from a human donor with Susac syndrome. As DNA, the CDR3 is TGTGCTAGCAGCTTGGGGGAAACACTTCCTGGGGCCAACGTCCTGACTTTC. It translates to CASSLGETLPGANVLTF. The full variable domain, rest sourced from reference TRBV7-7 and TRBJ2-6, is GAGVSQSPRYKVTKRGQDVTLRCDPISSHATLYWYQQALGQGPEFLTYFNYEAQPDKSGLPSDRFSAERPEGSISTLTIQRTEQRDSAMYRCASSLGETLPGANVLTFGAGSRLTVL.